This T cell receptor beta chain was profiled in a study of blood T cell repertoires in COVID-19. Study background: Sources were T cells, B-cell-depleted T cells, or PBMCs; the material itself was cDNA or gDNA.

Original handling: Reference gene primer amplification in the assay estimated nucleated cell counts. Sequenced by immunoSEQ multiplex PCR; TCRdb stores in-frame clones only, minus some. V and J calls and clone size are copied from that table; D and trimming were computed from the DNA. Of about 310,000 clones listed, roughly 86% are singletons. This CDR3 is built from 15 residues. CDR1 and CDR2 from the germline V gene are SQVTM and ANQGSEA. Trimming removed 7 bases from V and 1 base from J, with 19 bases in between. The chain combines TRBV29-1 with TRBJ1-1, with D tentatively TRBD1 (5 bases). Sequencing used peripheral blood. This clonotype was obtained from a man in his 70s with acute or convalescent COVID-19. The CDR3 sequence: CSATNPRGWNTEAFF. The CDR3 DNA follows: TGCAGCGCTACGAATCCTAGGGGATGGAACACTGAAGCTTTCTTT.